Each of the 14 T cell receptor beta chains below was sequenced from the same sample in a study of regulatory T cells in long-lasting Graves disease. Arm-PCR of CDR3 regions with iRepertoire HTBI primers generated TCR beta libraries. MiXCR was run by TCRdb on the multiplex PCR reads, yielding one entry per CDR3 protein. This table holds roughly 500,000 distinct CDR3 sequences, less than 25% found once. Time point of the sample: persistent/refractory GD, antithyroid drugs over 5 years with positive TRAb. RNA isolated from PBMCs was used to make the TCR library. Sequencing was performed on peripheral blood mononuclear cells (PBMCs), taken when the disease was refractory, from a patient treated with antithyroid drugs. Receptors originate from a female donor with Graves disease.

V and J are TRBV27 and TRBJ2-7; 7 nucleotides match TRBD1. The CDR3 runs to 14 residues. Germline CDR1 is MNHEY and CDR2 is SMNVEV (reference sequence). The V gene end was trimmed by 3 bases and the J gene end by 5 bases; junction bases not matched to a gene: 7. This CDR3 is CASSLLQGLHEQYF. The CDR3 DNA is TGTGCCAGCAGTTTGTTACAGGGGTTACACGAGCAGTACTTC.

This clonotype was seen a few times. J is TRBJ2-7 and V is TRBV18; 7 bases are shared with TRBD2. The V and J ends lost 3 bases and 7 bases, in that order; junction bases with no gene match: 18. CDR3 length: 17 residues. Germline lookup yields CDR1 KGHSH and CDR2 LQKENI. This CDR3 reads CASSPGPRLAETPEQYF. DNA of the CDR3: TGTGCCAGCTCACCGGGCCCCAGACTAGCCGAAACCCCGGAGCAGTACTTC. Based on the CDR3 plus reference TRBV18 and TRBJ2-7, the full variable domain is NAGVMQNPRHLVRRRGQEARLRCSPMKGHSHVYWYRQLPEEGLKFMVYLQKENIIDESGMPKERFSAEFPKEGPSILRIQQVVRGDSAAYFCASSPGPRLAETPEQYFGPGTRLTVT.

The chain recombines TRBV28 with TRBJ2-3; 9 nucleotides match TRBD1. With 1 base clipped from V and 13 bases from J, the junction kept 15 bases outside the gene matches. This CDR3 region has 16 residues. CDR1 and CDR2 from the germline V gene are MDHEN and SYDVKM. The CDR3 DNA sequence: TGTGCCAGCAGTTTATTCCACAGGGGGCGCCCCGGCCTCGAGTATTTT. Translated: CASSLFHRGRPGLEYF.

The CDR3 DNA reads TGCGCCAGCAGCCGGGGACACAGGGGGCTAGATGGCTACACCTTC. Protein product: CASSRGHRGLDGYTF. The genes are TRBV5-1 and TRBJ1-2; 9 positions match TRBD1. V dropped 4 bases and J dropped 6; count of bases not matched to a gene: 10. This CDR3 has 15 amino acids. From germline, CDR1 is SGHRS and CDR2 YFSETQ.

This clonotype appeared many times. The chain combines TRBV20-1 with TRBJ2-5, with a possible D match to TRBD1 (6 bases). Germline V gene lookup returns CDR1 DFQATT and CDR2 SNEGSKA (reference sequence). Trimming removed 0 bases from V and 3 bases from J, with 14 bases in between. The CDR3 has 15 residues. This CDR3 is CSARERGTRKETQYF. CDR3 in DNA: TGCAGTGCTAGAGAAAGGGGGACACGAAAAGAGACCCAGTACTTC.

In its sample, this clonotype was seen many times. V is TRBV3-1 and J is TRBJ1-6; tentatively, D is TRBD1 (5 bases). Germline CDR1 reads LGHDT; CDR2 reads YNNKEL (reference sequence). With 6 bases removed from V and 10 bases from J, the gap between germline ends came to 13 bases. The CDR3 runs to 13 residues. As DNA, the CDR3 is TGTGCCAGCAGTGTTCCTGGGGGGTCACCCCTCCACTTT. It specifies CASSVPGGSPLHF.

This clonotype was detected only a few times. The chain uses TRBV30 and TRBJ1-2; no clear D gene. Trimming removed 4 bases at V and 8 bases at J, with 11 bases between. Germline-derived CDR1 and CDR2 are GTSNPN and SVGIG (reference sequence). The CDR3 runs 11 residues. In DNA, the CDR3 is TGTGCCTGGAAAGGGATTAGAGGCTACACCTTC. This encodes CAWKGIRGYTF.

This clonotype appeared many times. The chain employs TRBV6-4 and TRBJ1-5; no clear D. This CDR3 comprises 15 residues. Per the germline V gene, CDR1 is MRHNA and CDR2 is SNTAGT. Trimming shortened V by 5 bases and J by 3 bases, and 14 bases separated the two germline ends. CDR3 region: CASSTRTGDNQPQHF. The CDR3 coding sequence is TGTGCCAGCAGTACCCGGACTGGGGACAATCAGCCCCAGCATTTT.

This clonotype was counted only a few times. Given a much more abundant clone one base away, this may be a read error. This rearrangement joins TRBV28 to TRBJ1-2; 8 bases agree with TRBD1. The CDR3 is made up of 14 amino acids. The junction had 6 bases not matched to a gene; V was cut back by 5 bases and J by 4 bases. CDR1 is MDHEN and CDR2 is SYDVKM in the germline V gene. CDR3 sequence reads: CASSPRTGRYGYTF. CDR3 coding DNA: TGTGCCAGCAGTCCCCGGACAGGGCGCTATGGCTACACCTTC.

This clonotype was found many times. This chain uses TRBV9 with TRBJ2-7; D may be TRBD1 or TRBD2 (6 bases each). The CDR3 runs to 15 residues. In germline, CDR1 is SGDLS, CDR2 YYNGEE. Trimming stripped 0 bases from V and 2 bases from J, with 12 bases between. CDR3 protein: CASSVAGDIAYEQYF. The CDR3 nucleotides read TGTGCCAGCAGCGTAGCGGGGGACATCGCCTACGAGCAGTACTTC.

J is TRBJ2-2 and V is TRBV9; D remains unclear. Germline values: CDR1 SGDLS, CDR2 YYNGEE. V lost 0 bases to trimming and J lost 4 bases, with 10 bases between them. The CDR3 sequence is 15 residues long. The CDR3 nucleotides read TGTGCCAGCAGCGTAGTTGACTGGCCCACCGGGGAGCTGTTTTTT. Translated: CASSVVDWPTGELFF.

On this clonotype itself: With a much larger clone just one base away, this may be a read error. The conserved phenylalanine or tryptophan is not found at the CDR3 terminus, so this likely reflects a read error. The chain employs TRBV7-3 and TRBJ2-7, with D possibly matching TRBD2 (6 bases). The CDR3 contains 16 residues. Germline V lookup: CDR1 SGHTA, CDR2 FQGTGA. Trimming left V 4 bases short and J 0 bases short, with 16 bases between. CDR3 sequence reads: CASSSDGTSSSYEQYL. The CDR3 bases are TGTGCCAGCAGCTCCGACGGGACTTCGAGCTCCTACGAGCAGTACCTC.

The chain links TRBV7-8 to TRBJ2-2; 8 bases line up with TRBD2. This CDR3 spans 15 amino acids. Germline loops: CDR1 SGHVS, CDR2 FQNEAQ. V gave up 5 bases and J gave up 6 bases; unmatched junction bases: 8. Here the CDR3 DNA reads TGTGCCAGCAGCGCCAACAGAGCGGGAGCCGGGGAGCTGTTTTTT. Residues: CASSANRAGAGELFF.

Notes on this clonotype: A read error is possible here, since a much larger clone lies one base away. The rearrangement joins TRBV12-3 or TRBV12-4 to TRBJ2-7; tentative D call: TRBD2 (6 bases). With 6 bases removed from V and 7 bases from J, the gap between germline ends came to 22 bases. CDR3 length: 15 amino acids. CDR3 sequence (DNA): TGTGCCAGCAGCCATCTAGCGAGCGGCCCAAATGAGCAGTACTTC. Residues: CASSHLASGPNEQYF.